This TCR beta chain was recovered during a study of blood T cell repertoires in COVID-19 (dated by TCRdb to the early 2020s). Broadly, across the study: Samples from collaborators originated in the United States, Italy and Spain and spanned both the acute and convalescent phases of COVID-19. The material from the prospective study consisted of cDNA or gDNA derived from T cells, B-cell-depleted T cells, or PBMCs. Deeply sampled blood TCRbeta repertoires from subjects exposed to, actively infected with, or recovered from COVID-19 were included in the dataset. The repertoires were released in a freely available public database meant as a resource for research on the immune response to SARS-CoV-2. The samples were drawn from two sources: the first 160 participants of the ongoing ImmuneRACE study, and 1,200 or so subjects contributed by 6 global collaborators. The sample metadata nearly always contained a de-identified subject ID, COVID-19 status, age in years and sex. Where HLA class I and class II types were available, the types were taken from metadata supplied by the sample provider, not from assay-based typing. The investigation overall reported the following: How much clinical and demographic metadata was included differed by source and by participant, and the metadata was provided uncurated.

A note on this clone: Its antigen remains unidentified. No much larger clone is present one base from it, and per-base qualities are unavailable.

Whole blood was collected in K2EDTA tubes by collaborating institutions according to the institutions' own protocols. For TCRbeta analysis, collaborators shipped samples as frozen whole blood, isolated PBMCs, or DNA extracted from either of those sample types. TCRbeta CDR3 regions were amplified from genomic DNA by means of the immunoSEQ Assay, a bias-controlled multiplex PCR. On the authors' methods: Nucleated cell counts per sample were estimated from amplification of reference gene primers within the assay. To quantify the absolute abundance of each unique TCRbeta CDR3 rearrangement, sequence reads were collapsed and filtered. For each sample, productive Simpson clonality was calculated by taking the square root of Simpson's diversity index across productive rearrangements. TCRdb took this table from immuneACCESS and kept in-frame rearrangements with V and J called. Such tables lack part of the clones; where checked against another copy, unresolved V genes explain under half of the gap, and the rest is unexplained. The V and J calls and the clone size are those of that table, but D and trimming were determined from the DNA. Recorded for this sample are around 68,000 clones; 75% to 90% of them occurred a single time. The ten largest account for about 2.1% of the sample.

For this chain, trimming is 2 bases at the V end and 5 bases at the J end, and the number of junction bases without a gene match is 5. CDR1 LGHNA and CDR2 YSLEER were looked up in the germline V gene. Including the terminal cysteine and phenylalanine, the CDR3 comprises 15 residues. The entry retains the CDR3 DNA only, 45 bases that are in frame from base 1. Source material: peripheral blood. The sequence is built from TRBV4-3 and TRBJ2-2, with 7 junctional bases fitting TRBD2. The source of this sequence is a human donor in a cohort sampled during active COVID-19. Here is the DNA: TGCGCCAGCAGCCAAAAACAGCGGGGAACCGGGGAGCTGTTTTTT. This translates into CASSQKQRGTGELFF.